The 27 T cell receptor beta chains presented below share a single source sample, sequenced in a study of blood T cell repertoires in COVID-19. Sequenced by immunoSEQ multiplex PCR; TCRdb stores in-frame clones only, minus some. The sample includes some 460,000 clones, around 90% of them seen just once. Material for sequencing was PBMCs or T cells enriched from blood (not recorded which). The origin of the receptors is a woman younger than 30 who had recovered from COVID-19.

The chain couples TRBV3-1 (or the pseudogene TRBV3-2) to TRBJ2-5; D is unresolved. With 4 bases removed from V and 7 bases from J, the gap between germline ends came to 10 bases. The length of the CDR3 is 12 residues. CDR1 LGHDT and CDR2 YNNKEL come from the germline V gene (reference sequence). CDR3 coding DNA: TGTGCCAGCAGCCGTATACGAGGGACCCAGTACTTC. This translates into CASSRIRGTQYF.

The chain recombines TRBV28 with TRBJ1-2; a possible D gene is TRBD1 (6 bases). The CDR3 length is 14 residues. Germline V lookup: CDR1 MDHEN, CDR2 SYDVKM. The V end was cut by 2 bases, the J end by 8 bases, with 15 bases between. CDR3 sequence reads: CASSLAGPGEGYTF. The DNA of the CDR3 is TGTGCCAGCAGTTTAGCAGGCCCAGGGGAAGGCTACACCTTC.

The chain carries TRBV5-1 and TRBJ2-3; D call uncertain. CDR3 length: 12 residues. Germline V lookup: CDR1 SGHRS, CDR2 YFSETQ. The V gene lost 0 bases and the J gene lost 5 bases, with 4 bases spanning the gap. The CDR3 DNA reads as TGCGCCAGCAGCTTGGAGCAAGATACGCAGTATTTT. The encoded protein is CASSLEQDTQYF.

The rearrangement uses TRBV7-9 and TRBJ2-3, with D maybe TRBD2 (5 bases). Germline CDR1 SEHNR, CDR2 FQNEAQ (reference sequence). This CDR3 is built from 14 residues. The V gene lost 3 bases and the J gene lost 3 bases, with 10 bases spanning the gap. CDR3 coding DNA: TGTGCCAGCAGCTTCGAGGGTAGGACAGATACGCAGTATTTT. Translating gives CASSFEGRTDTQYF.

V and J are TRBV6-5 and TRBJ2-7; no definite D call. The CDR3 is 15 amino acids. V was pared by 7 bases and J by 6 bases, with 22 bases between. Germline assignment: CDR1 MNHEY and CDR2 SVGAGI. For the CDR3, the DNA is TGTGCCAGCATTTCGAGCTTAAAGACTGTTTCCGAGCAGTACTTC. Amino acids: CASISSLKTVSEQYF.

The genes are TRBV12-3 or TRBV12-4 and TRBJ2-1; perhaps TRBD1 as D (5 bases). V lost 4 bases and J 12 bases, leaving 13 bases between the germline ends. CDR3 length equals 12 residues. The CDR3 sequence is CASSWGAGGQFF. The CDR3 nucleotides read TGTGCCAGCAGTTGGGGCGCAGGTGGGCAGTTCTTC.

This chain connects TRBV19 to TRBJ1-1; D unclear. Trimming shortened V by 5 bases and J by 2 bases, and 9 bases separated the two germline ends. CDR3 length: 13 residues. Germline CDR1 reads LNHDA; CDR2 reads SQIVND (reference sequence). The CDR3 spells CASSGEFNTEAFF. The CDR3 bases are TGTGCCAGTAGTGGGGAGTTCAACACTGAAGCTTTCTTT.

The gene calls are TRBV7-9 and TRBJ2-1, with TRBD2 as a possible D gene (7 bases). The CDR3 extends over 15 amino acids. Trimming left V 1 base short and J 8 bases short, with 15 bases between. Germline V lookup: CDR1 SEHNR, CDR2 FQNEAQ (reference sequence). CDR3 protein: CASSLGGGGRDEQFF. The CDR3 region has the DNA TGTGCCAGCAGCTTAGGGGGCGGGGGCCGCGATGAGCAGTTCTTC.

This sequence joins TRBV5-5 and TRBJ2-3, with a tentative D call TRBD2 (5 bases). V was clipped by 2 bases and J by 5 bases, with 21 bases between them. The germline V gene encodes CDR1 SGHKS and CDR2 YYEKEE (reference sequence). The CDR3 totals 17 residues. Here the CDR3 reads CASSFQSGPLLRDTQYF. The CDR3 DNA is TGTGCCAGCAGCTTTCAAAGCGGACCCCTGCTTAGAGATACGCAGTATTTT.

V and J are TRBV7-9 and TRBJ2-7; TRBD2 matches 7 bases. The junction had 16 bases not matched to a gene; V was cut back by 5 bases and J by 0 bases. The length of the CDR3 is 18 residues. The germline V gene has CDR1 SEHNR and CDR2 FQNEAQ (reference sequence). CDR3 nucleotides: TGTGCCAGCAGCCTAAAGAGGGACTACTCTATAGCCTCCTACGAGCAGTACTTC. Protein product: CASSLKRDYSIASYEQYF.

The gene calls are TRBV30 and TRBJ1-3, with D unresolved. Germline CDR1 is GTSNPN and CDR2 is SVGIG (reference sequence). Trimming cost V 3 bases and J 10 bases, with 10 bases left between them. There are 11 residues in the CDR3. For the CDR3, the DNA is TGTGCCTGGAGGAGCCTCCGGACCATATATTTT. It encodes CAWRSLRTIYF.

The chain employs TRBV7-2 and TRBJ2-1, with D tentatively TRBD1 (6 bases). V was trimmed by 5 bases and J by 4 bases, leaving 18 bases between them. There are 16 residues in the CDR3. The germline V gene encodes CDR1 SGHTA and CDR2 FQGNSA. The CDR3 sequence: CASSPQAEGGYNEQFF. In nucleotides, the CDR3 is TGTGCCAGCAGCCCCCAGGCGGAAGGGGGTTACAATGAGCAGTTCTTC.

This chain uses TRBV6-1 with TRBJ1-5, with 8 positions matching TRBD1. Germline V gene data show CDR1 as MNHNS and CDR2 as SASEGT. Unmatched junction bases numbered 15, after V lost 6 bases and J lost 5 bases. The CDR3 extends over 17 amino acids. Written as DNA, the CDR3 is TGTGCCAGCAGCGAAAGGAGAATTGGGGGACAGGATCAGCCCCAGCATTTT. The encoded protein is CASSERRIGGQDQPQHF.

The chain is built from TRBV2 and TRBJ2-3; 8 bases line up with TRBD2. Germline V lookup: CDR1 SNHLY, CDR2 FYNNEI. This CDR3 comprises 13 residues. The V segment lost 7 bases and the J segment 2 bases; nucleotides outside the gene matches: 2. The CDR3 protein is CASIGGATDTQYF. CDR3 in DNA: TGTGCCAGCATCGGGGGGGCCACAGATACGCAGTATTTT.

V usage is TRBV5-5 and J usage is TRBJ1-1, with 10 bases that match TRBD1. CDR1 and CDR2 (germline): SGHKS, YYEKEE (reference sequence). The CDR3 has 19 residues. V lost 3 bases to trimming and J lost 3 bases; unmatched junction nucleotides: 17. In DNA, the CDR3 is TGTGCCAGCAGCTCCCCACCGGGACAGGGGAGTTTGGTAGACACTGAAGCTTTCTTT. This sequence encodes CASSSPPGQGSLVDTEAFF. The full variable domain, its missing parts supplied by reference TRBV5-5 and TRBJ1-1, is DAGVTQSPTHLIKTRGQQVTLRCSPISGHKSVSWYQQVLGQGPQFIFQYYEKEERGRGNFPDRFSARQFPNYSSELNVNALLLGDSALYLCASSSPPGQGSLVDTEAFFGQGTRLTVV.

The chain carries TRBV12-5 and TRBJ1-1; TRBD1 matches 8 bases. Germline values: CDR1 LGHNT, CDR2 FRNRAP. J gave up 0 bases and V 11 bases, and 5 bases lay outside the gene matches. This CDR3 is built from 13 residues. For the CDR3, the DNA is TGTGCTGGAAAACAGGGGGTGAACACTGAAGCTTTCTTT. This codes for CAGKQGVNTEAFF.

This chain connects TRBV7-8 to TRBJ1-1; TRBD1 might be the D (5 bases). The CDR3 spans 12 residues. V lost 4 bases and J 2 bases, leaving 5 bases between the germline ends. In germline, CDR1 is SGHVS, CDR2 FQNEAQ. DNA for the CDR3: TGTGCCAGCAGCTGGACAAACACTGAAGCTTTCTTT. Protein: CASSWTNTEAFF.

The chain carries TRBV7-9 and TRBJ2-2; D might be TRBD2 (6 bases). CDR3 length: 16 amino acids. The germline V gene has CDR1 SEHNR and CDR2 FQNEAQ (reference sequence). Trimming removed 3 bases at V and 1 base at J, with 12 bases between. CDR3 in amino acids: CASSFPWRENTGELFF. Here the CDR3 DNA reads TGTGCCAGCAGCTTTCCGTGGAGGGAGAACACCGGGGAGCTGTTTTTT.

The chain couples TRBV5-4 to TRBJ2-2; 12 bases align to TRBD1. CDR1 SGHNT and CDR2 YYREEE come from the germline V gene (reference sequence). Unmatched junction bases numbered 8, after V lost 4 bases and J lost 7 bases. The CDR3 loop spans 16 amino acids. Here the CDR3 reads CASSLRDRGHNGELFF. The CDR3 coding sequence is TGTGCCAGCAGCCTCCGGGACAGGGGGCACAACGGGGAGCTGTTTTTT.

The chain combines TRBV6-6 with TRBJ1-1, with D possibly matching TRBD1 (5 bases). With 1 base removed from V and 1 base from J, the gap between germline ends came to 13 bases. This CDR3 comprises 16 residues. CDR1 and CDR2 from the germline V gene are MNHNY and SVGAGI (reference sequence). CDR3 bases: TGTGCCAGCAGTTACTACGGGGGAGCGGCGAACACTGAAGCTTTCTTT. Encoded protein: CASSYYGGAANTEAFF.

The chain joins TRBV2 to TRBJ2-3; 7 nucleotides match TRBD1. The germline CDR1 and CDR2 sequences are SNHLY and FYNNEI. Trimming cost V 6 bases and J 4 bases; bases outside gene matches: 4. The CDR3 has 13 amino acids. CDR3 bases: TGTGCCAGCAGCCCACAGGGGTCAGATACGCAGTATTTT. Translation: CASSPQGSDTQYF.

This clone was seen a single time. This sequence joins TRBV5-1 and TRBJ2-3; weak D call: TRBD1 (6 bases). The V end was cut by 2 bases, the J end by 3 bases, with 10 bases between. Germline CDR1 reads SGHRS; CDR2 reads YFSETQ. The CDR3 is 14 residues long. CDR3 protein: CASSLQGQTDTQYF. The CDR3 DNA reads as TGCGCCAGCAGCTTACAGGGTCAAACAGATACGCAGTATTTT.

Only one count was recorded for this clone. The chain couples TRBV12-5 to TRBJ2-7, with a weak D call TRBD2 (5 bases). V was cut by 1 base and J by 4 bases, with 14 bases left in between. This CDR3 is 15 amino acids long. In germline, CDR1 is LGHNT, CDR2 FRNRAP. The CDR3, as DNA: TGTGCTAGTGGTTTGGAAGGACTGATGAGGTACGAGCAGTACTTC. Its protein product is CASGLEGLMRYEQYF. Variable domain in full (rest from reference TRBV12-5 and TRBJ2-7): DARVTQTPRHKVTEMGQEVTMRCQPILGHNTVFWYRQTMMQGLELLAYFRNRAPLDDSGMPKDRFSAEMPDATLATLKIQPSEPRDSAVYFCASGLEGLMRYEQYFGPGTRLTVT.

This chain links TRBV5-4 with TRBJ2-3, with TRBD2 matching 11 bases. Germline trimming cut 0 bases from V and 5 bases from J; bases unmatched to any gene: 5. CDR3 length: 16 amino acids. The germline V gene has CDR1 SGHNT and CDR2 YYREEE (reference sequence). CDR3 sequence reads: CASSLDSGGAIDTQYF. In DNA form, the CDR3 reads TGTGCCAGCAGCTTGGATAGCGGGGGGGCCATAGATACGCAGTATTTT.

The chain uses TRBV5-1 and TRBJ2-3; a possible D gene is TRBD2 (5 bases). V shed 0 bases and J shed 1 base, with 12 bases lying between them. The germline gives CDR1 SGHRS, CDR2 YFSETQ. This CDR3 is 16 amino acids long. CDR3 protein: CASSLGGQVRTDTQYF. The CDR3 DNA follows: TGCGCCAGCAGCTTGGGAGGGCAGGTTCGCACAGATACGCAGTATTTT.

The J gene is TRBJ1-1, the V gene TRBV5-1; perhaps TRBD1 as D (5 bases). The CDR3 length is 14 residues. Germline V gene lookup returns CDR1 SGHRS and CDR2 YFSETQ. V was shortened by 0 bases and J by 2 bases, with 8 bases between the two germline ends. The CDR3 sequence: CASSLAQDNTEAFF. The CDR3 nucleotides are TGCGCCAGCAGCTTGGCACAGGATAACACTGAAGCTTTCTTT.

CDR3 loop: CASSYSGYTEAFF. The CDR3 nucleotides read TGTGCCAGCAGCTATTCAGGGTACACTGAAGCTTTCTTT. V usage is TRBV3-1 (or the pseudogene TRBV3-2) and J usage is TRBJ1-1; possibly TRBD1 for D (5 bases). CDR3 length: 13 amino acids. V lost 5 bases, J lost 3 bases, and 10 bases lay in between. Per the germline V gene, CDR1 is LGHDT and CDR2 is YNNKEL (reference sequence).